The 20 T cell receptor beta chains listed next were all sequenced from one sample in a study of human T cells and chemical hapten exposure. TCRdb used MiXCR to reprocess the RACE reads, holding one entry per CDR3 protein. The table records over 70,000 distinct CDR3 sequences, approximately 9% of them present only once. Indicated time point: patch test 2, 6 weeks after DPC sensitization. The treatment is: therapeutic diphenylcyclopropenone sensitization with weekly scalp DPC. Sequenced material: whole blood, taken in connection with sensitization to the hapten diphenylcyclopropenone (DPC). These receptors all stem from a woman in her fifties or sixties with alopecia areata. Some clones in this sample may be carry-over from other donors' samples.

A word on this clonotype: One junction end does not reproduce the germline sequence, and a read error may be involved. The CDR3, as DNA: TGTGCCAGCGCCGACGCGGGACAAGAAATCTTC. Translating gives CASADAGQEIF. The chain couples TRBV6-5 to TRBJ2-7; D may be TRBD1 or TRBD2 (6 bases each). Germline V gene data show CDR1 as MNHEY and CDR2 as SVGAGI. The CDR3 has 11 amino acids.

This clonotype was found many times. V is TRBV28 and J is TRBJ2-1, with TRBD2 matching 8 bases. V dropped 4 bases and J dropped 8; count of bases not matched to a gene: 22. This CDR3 region has 19 residues. In germline, CDR1 is MDHEN, CDR2 SYDVKM. CDR3 sequence: CASSSPGGRDTTRRDEQFF. DNA of the CDR3: TGTGCCAGCAGTTCCCCGGGGGGGAGGGACACCACGAGAAGGGATGAGCAGTTCTTC.

This clonotype was seen only a few times. The chain has TRBV7-9 and TRBJ2-7; D call uncertain. CDR1 is SEHNR and CDR2 is FQNEAQ in the germline V gene (reference sequence). V shed 1 base and J shed 2 bases, with 9 bases lying between them. The CDR3 is made up of 14 amino acids. Here the CDR3 DNA reads TGTGCCAGCAGCTTAGGGGCGGACCCCTACGAGCAGTACTTC. Encoded protein: CASSLGADPYEQYF.

In this sample, this clonotype turned up a few times. The chain joins TRBV5-6 to TRBJ1-1, with 8 bases identical to TRBD1. The CDR3 is 15 amino acids. V lost 0 bases and J lost 4; bases outside the gene matches: 5. Per the germline V gene, CDR1 is SGHDT and CDR2 is YYEEEE. CDR3 nucleotide sequence: TGTGCCAGCAGCTTGGGGACAGGGCAGGGCACTGAAGCTTTCTTT. This gives the protein CASSLGTGQGTEAFF. Variable domain in full (rest from reference TRBV5-6 and TRBJ1-1): DAGVTQSPTHLIKTRGQQVTLRCSPKSGHDTVSWYQQALGQGPQFIFQYYEEEERQRGNFPDRFSGHQFPNYSSELNVNALLLGDSALYLCASSLGTGQGTEAFFGQGTRLTVV.

The V gene is TRBV21-1, the J gene TRBJ2-4; TRBD2, the table's D call, lacks a check against the DNA. TRBV21-1 is a recognized pseudogene. The CDR3 spans 19 residues. In nucleotides, the CDR3 is TGTGCCAGCAGCAAAGGGAGGGGACGTCAGACCGGGGCCAAAAACATTCAGTACTTC. This sequence encodes CASSKGRGRQTGAKNIQYF.

As concerns this clonotype: One base away lies a much larger clone, so this may be a sequencing read error. J is TRBJ2-7 and V is TRBV29-1; D perhaps matches TRBD2 (6 bases). With 5 bases removed from V and 2 bases from J, the gap between germline ends came to 10 bases. This CDR3 is built from 12 residues. Germline CDR1 and CDR2: SQVTM and ANQGSEA. This chain's CDR3 is CSVRGRPYEQYF. CDR3 sequence (DNA): TGCAGCGTTAGAGGGAGGCCCTACGAGCAGTACTTC.

This clonotype has at least ten counts. This chain uses TRBV6-2 or TRBV6-3 with TRBJ2-7, with 11 positions matching TRBD2. This CDR3 contains 14 residues. Per germline, CDR1 MNHEY and CDR2 SVGEGT. Trimming removed 6 bases from V and 3 bases from J; junction bases left unmatched: 4. This CDR3 reads CASSRGLAGYEQYF. CDR3 DNA sequence: TGTGCCAGCAGCCGCGGACTAGCGGGCTACGAGCAGTACTTC.

The chain recombines TRBV2 with TRBJ1-1; 9 positions agree with TRBD1. This CDR3 is 15 amino acids long. V trimming: 6 bases; J trimming: 4 bases; junction bases outside the gene matches: 9. Germline CDR1 reads SNHLY; CDR2 reads FYNNEI. CDR3 in amino acids: CASRPGQGFVTEAFF. The CDR3 nucleotides read TGTGCCAGCAGGCCGGGACAGGGCTTCGTCACTGAAGCTTTCTTT. Together with reference TRBV2 and TRBJ1-1, the CDR3 gives the full variable domain: EPEVTQTPSHQVTQMGQEVILRCVPISNHLYFYWYRQILGQKVEFLVSFYNNEISEKSEIFDDQFSVERPDGSNFTLKIRSTKLEDSAMYFCASRPGQGFVTEAFFGQGTRLTVV.

In this sample, this clonotype turned up many times. The gene calls are TRBV7-6 and TRBJ1-1, with 7 bases aligning to TRBD1. The trim removed 4 bases at V and 4 bases at J, leaving 3 bases unmatched. The CDR3 is 13 residues long. Germline V gene sequence: CDR1 SGHVS, CDR2 FNYEAQ. The CDR3 region is CASSYRGRTEAFF. The CDR3 region has the DNA TGTGCCAGCAGCTACAGGGGACGCACTGAAGCTTTCTTT.

The chain joins TRBV28 to TRBJ1-5; D unclear. V was clipped by 2 bases and J by 3 bases, with 8 bases between them. Germline-derived CDR1 and CDR2 are MDHEN and SYDVKM. This CDR3 contains 14 residues. Here the CDR3 reads CASSLDFYNQPQHF. The DNA for the CDR3 is TGTGCCAGCAGTTTAGACTTTTACAATCAGCCCCAGCATTTT.

This clonotype was detected only a few times. This sequence joins TRBV28 and TRBJ2-3, with no clear D. Germline CDR1 reads MDHEN; CDR2 reads SYDVKM. CDR3 length: 13 residues. V lost 6 bases and J 1 base, leaving 8 bases between the germline ends. CDR3 amino acids: CASRDSRTDTQYF. CDR3 nucleotides: TGTGCCAGCAGAGACTCGCGCACAGATACGCAGTATTTT.

This clonotype has at least ten counts. This chain uses TRBV4-3 with TRBJ2-1, with 15 nucleotides matching TRBD2. CDR1 LGHNA and CDR2 YSLEER come from the germline V gene. J gave up 0 bases and V 4 bases, and 13 bases lay outside the gene matches. This CDR3 is built from 21 residues. In DNA, the CDR3 is TGCGCCAGCAGCCCCGCCGCCCTTGGACTAGCGGGAGGGAGCTCCTACAATGAGCAGTTCTTC. This encodes CASSPAALGLAGGSSYNEQFF.

V gene TRBV7-2 combines with J gene TRBJ1-4, with D hard to call. Looked up from germline, CDR1 is SGHTA and CDR2 is FQGNSA. The CDR3 sequence is 14 residues long. Trimming took 5 bases from V and 4 from J, leaving 11 bases between them. The CDR3 nucleotides read TGTGCCAGCAGCCCGCGCTACAGTAATGAAAAACTGTTTTTT. It codes for CASSPRYSNEKLFF.

This clonotype was seen many times. The V and J genes are TRBV28 and TRBJ1-1; 10 bases are a match to TRBD1. The CDR3 extends over 17 amino acids. Germline trimming cut 6 bases from V and 5 bases from J; bases unmatched to any gene: 15. In germline, CDR1 is MDHEN, CDR2 SYDVKM. The CDR3: CASSYLRRQGAGTEAFF. Written as DNA, the CDR3 is TGTGCCAGCAGCTACTTACGCCGACAGGGGGCAGGGACTGAAGCTTTCTTT.

V gene TRBV2 combines with J gene TRBJ1-6, with 9 bases that match TRBD1. The V and J ends lost 6 bases and 0 bases, in that order; junction bases with no gene match: 12. Germline V gene data show CDR1 as SNHLY and CDR2 as FYNNEI. This CDR3 is built from 19 residues. The CDR3 loop reads CASRQPSDRGSSYNSPLHF. In nucleotides, the CDR3 is TGTGCCAGCAGACAGCCCTCTGACAGGGGGAGCTCCTATAATTCACCCCTCCACTTT.

In its sample, this clonotype was seen many times. The chain employs TRBV5-1 and TRBJ2-7; possible D gene TRBD2, 7 bases. The germline gives CDR1 SGHRS, CDR2 YFSETQ. Trimming took 4 bases from V and 5 from J, leaving 19 bases between them. CDR3 length: 15 residues. CDR3 bases: TGCGCCAGCAGCACTGGGGGGGCTGCTGTGGACGAGCAGTACTTC. It encodes CASSTGGAAVDEQYF.

In this sample, this clonotype turned up a few times. The chain is built from TRBV5-1 and TRBJ2-7; D uncertain. The ends were cut back, 4 bases at V and 0 bases at J, with 20 bases in the middle. Germline values: CDR1 SGHRS, CDR2 YFSETQ. The CDR3 is 17 residues long. CDR3 coding DNA: TGCGCCAGCAGCCCAGCGTCGGGTGGCGACGTCTCCTACGAGCAGTACTTC. Its protein product is CASSPASGGDVSYEQYF.

This clonotype occurred many times. V is TRBV2 and J is TRBJ2-1, with TRBD2 as a possible D gene (5 bases). There are 14 residues in the CDR3. CDR1 is SNHLY and CDR2 is FYNNEI in the germline V gene. Between the trimmed V and J ends, which lost 6 bases and 6 bases, there was a span of 15 bases. The CDR3 DNA is TGTGCCAGCAGGGGTGGAGGTAGTCGCAATGAGCAGTTCTTC. This gives the protein CASRGGGSRNEQFF. Filled out from reference TRBV2 and TRBJ2-1, the complete variable domain reads EPEVTQTPSHQVTQMGQEVILRCVPISNHLYFYWYRQILGQKVEFLVSFYNNEISEKSEIFDDQFSVERPDGSNFTLKIRSTKLEDSAMYFCASRGGGSRNEQFFGPGTRLTVL.

There are a few counts of this clonotype. V and J are TRBV6-1 and TRBJ1-5; D ambiguous. Germline V lookup: CDR1 MNHNS, CDR2 SASEGT. The V and J ends lost 5 bases and 4 bases respectively, with 9 bases between them. The CDR3 is 13 amino acids. CDR3 region: CASSKLFNQPQHF. The CDR3 coding sequence is TGTGCCAGCAGTAAGCTGTTTAATCAGCCCCAGCATTTT.

This sequence joins TRBV20-1 and TRBJ1-2, with 11 bases matching TRBD1. This CDR3 has 13 amino acids. Germline CDR1 and CDR2: DFQATT and SNEGSKA (reference sequence). Unmatched junction bases numbered 7, after V lost 5 bases and J lost 8 bases. The DNA of the CDR3 is TGCAGTGCTCCCGGACAGGGGGCGGGCGGCTACACCTTC. It is translated as CSAPGQGAGGYTF.